One sample yielded the 15 T cell receptor beta chains listed below, sequenced in a study of radiation and T cells in renal cell carcinoma. The time point was: blood 2 weeks post-SBRT. Treatment specified: 15 Gy SBRT to primary tumor, nephrectomy 4 weeks later. Here immunoSEQ multiplex PCR was the method, and the copy in TCRdb shows in-frame clones only, minus some. The repertoire has 65,000 to 80,000 clones, 70% to 90% of them found once; the top ten carry about 23%. The sample in question was blood, obtained from a patient whose treatment included radiotherapy and nephrectomy. The receptors were gathered from a woman in her fifties or sixties with renal cell carcinoma.

The chain is built from TRBV6-7 and TRBJ2-5; possible D gene TRBD2, 6 bases. TRBV6-7 is given ORF status, its function remaining uncertain. This CDR3 is 16 amino acids long. Trimming removed 5 bases at V and 9 bases at J, with 25 bases between. This CDR3 is CASSRPPPPGPGAQYF. The CDR3 nucleotides are TGTGCCAGCAGTCGGCCCCCCCCACCAGGGCCGGGGGCCCAGTACTTC.

V usage is TRBV4-2 and J usage is TRBJ2-6; 7 nucleotides line up with TRBD1. CDR1 LGHNA and CDR2 YNFKEQ come from the germline V gene. The CDR3 covers 17 residues. V lost 0 bases, J lost 4 bases, and 6 bases stayed unmatched. The CDR3 spells CASSQDQGEPGANVLTF. The CDR3 region has the DNA TGTGCCAGCAGCCAAGATCAGGGGGAACCCGGGGCCAACGTCCTGACTTTC.

V and J are TRBV15 and TRBJ1-2; TRBD1 might be the D (5 bases). Trimming shortened V by 2 bases and J by 1 base, and 11 bases separated the two germline ends. The CDR3 sequence is 15 residues long. The germline gives CDR1 LNHNV, CDR2 YYDKDF (reference sequence). DNA for the CDR3: TGTGCCACCAGCAGACCCCTGGGACTTAACTATGGCTACACCTTC. It specifies CATSRPLGLNYGYTF. Full variable domain (rest looked up from reference TRBV15 and TRBJ1-2): DAMVIQNPRYQVTQFGKPVTLSCSQTLNHNVMYWYQQKSSQAPKLLFHYYDKDFNNEADTPDNFQSRRPNTSFCFLDIRSPGLGDTAMYLCATSRPLGLNYGYTFGSGTRLTVV.

This clone was seen once. This chain links TRBV6-5 with TRBJ2-5, with D possibly matching TRBD1 (5 bases). The tail of the sequence fits TRBJ2-7 better, so the J call may be wrong. Germline V gene data show CDR1 as MNHEY and CDR2 as SVGAGI. The CDR3 is 13 amino acids. CDR3 bases: TGTGCCAGCACCCGATTTTCAGGGTACGAGCAGTACTTC. Translation gives CASTRFSGYEQYF.

The gene calls are TRBV2 and TRBJ2-5; weak D call: TRBD1 (7 bases). CDR1 is SNHLY and CDR2 is FYNNEI in the germline V gene. Trimming stripped 0 bases from V and 5 bases from J, with 13 bases between. This CDR3 region has 15 residues. In DNA, the CDR3 is TGTGCCAGCAGTGAAGCGACCAGGGGGGAGGAGACCCAGTACTTC. Protein: CASSEATRGEETQYF.

This chain links TRBV18 with TRBJ1-3; D perhaps matches TRBD1 (6 bases). Germline V gene data show CDR1 as KGHSH and CDR2 as LQKENI. The CDR3 totals 15 residues. V lost 3 bases, J lost 3 bases, and 12 bases lay in between. CDR3 sequence: CASSPFRGVGNTIYF. DNA of the CDR3: TGTGCCAGCTCACCTTTCAGGGGCGTTGGAAACACCATATATTTT.

V and J are TRBV2 and TRBJ2-1; maybe TRBD2 (5 bases). The CDR3 contains 15 residues. The V gene's germline CDR1 is SNHLY and CDR2 FYNNEI. V shed 3 bases and J shed 3 bases, with 12 bases lying between them. The CDR3 sequence: CASSDGEGGYNEQFF. The CDR3 bases are TGTGCCAGCAGTGATGGTGAGGGCGGCTACAATGAGCAGTTCTTC.

The chain carries TRBV4-1 and TRBJ2-3; no firm D call. The CDR3 is 14 amino acids. V lost 1 base and J lost 0, with 5 bases in between. The germline V gene has CDR1 MGHRA and CDR2 YSYEKL. CDR3 residues: CASSQGLSTDTQYF. As DNA, the CDR3 is TGCGCCAGCAGCCAAGGGCTGAGCACAGATACGCAGTATTTT.

The V call is TRBV2, the J call TRBJ2-5, with 8 bases that match TRBD1. The V gene end was trimmed by 7 bases and the J gene end by 11 bases; junction bases not matched to a gene: 9. CDR1 SNHLY and CDR2 FYNNEI come from the germline V gene. The CDR3 is 12 amino acids. CDR3 nucleotides: TGTGCCAGCACGACAGGGGTGAGGGAGCAGTACTTC. Protein product: CASTTGVREQYF.

The chain links TRBV4-3 to TRBJ2-1, with D tentatively TRBD1 or TRBD2 (5 bases each). Germline V lookup: CDR1 LGHNA, CDR2 YSLEER. The V and J ends lost 1 base and 3 bases respectively, with 13 bases between them. The length of the CDR3 is 16 residues. CDR3: CASSQVAVGGYNEQFF. CDR3 sequence (DNA): TGCGCCAGCAGCCAAGTCGCTGTTGGGGGCTACAATGAGCAGTTCTTC.

A note on this clone: An end of the junction differs from the germline gene, which may be a read error. Other DNA sequences within the sample encode an identical CDR3. The J gene is TRBJ2-2, the V gene TRBV4-2, with 7 bases matching TRBD1. This CDR3 region has 16 residues. Germline lookup yields CDR1 LGHNA and CDR2 YNFKEQ. CDR3 region: CASSQDLTGMSGELFF. The CDR3 bases are TGTGCCAGCAGCCAAGATCTGACAGGGATGTCCGGGGAGCTATTTTTT.

This rearrangement joins TRBV28 to TRBJ2-7; maybe TRBD1 (7 bases). Deletions cut 3 bases from V and 13 bases from J, with 13 bases between. This CDR3 contains 11 residues. The germline V gene has CDR1 MDHEN and CDR2 SYDVKM. CDR3 region: CASSLRGDRYF. The CDR3 nucleotides read TGTGCCAGCAGTTTGAGGGGGGACAGATACTTC.

V usage is TRBV7-2 and J usage is TRBJ2-7, with D perhaps matching TRBD2 (6 bases). The CDR3 has 13 residues. Germline CDR1 reads SGHTA; CDR2 reads FQGNSA. Trimming took off 6 bases at V and 3 bases at J, with 12 bases between the two ends. DNA of the CDR3: TGTGCCAGCAGGTGGGACTCCGGCTACGAGCAGTACTTC. Protein product: CASRWDSGYEQYF.

The DNA for the CDR3 is TGTGCCAGCAGTTACTCGTGGCAGGGGGCTGGAAACACCATATATTTT. Translating it yields CASSYSWQGAGNTIYF. V usage is TRBV6-5 and J usage is TRBJ1-3; 7 nucleotides align to TRBD1. V was pared by 0 bases and J by 2 bases, with 4 bases of the junction left unmatched. The CDR3 extends over 16 amino acids. The germline gives CDR1 MNHEY, CDR2 SVGAGI.

This chain uses TRBV5-6 with TRBJ2-7, with D unclear. The V end lost 1 base, the J end lost 0 bases, and 11 bases lay between the germline ends. The CDR3 consists of 15 residues. The germline V gene encodes CDR1 SGHDT and CDR2 YYEEEE. The CDR3 spells CASSLPGGSSYEQYF. The CDR3 nucleotides read TGTGCCAGCAGCTTGCCGGGCGGTAGCTCCTACGAGCAGTACTTC. Drawing the rest from reference TRBV5-6 and TRBJ2-7, the complete variable domain is DAGVTQSPTHLIKTRGQQVTLRCSPKSGHDTVSWYQQALGQGPQFIFQYYEEEERQRGNFPDRFSGHQFPNYSSELNVNALLLGDSALYLCASSLPGGSSYEQYFGPGTRLTVT.